The next 30 T cell receptor beta chains were all read from a single sample in a study of blood T cells in healthy people across ages. Using a J-beta primer mix together with a sample-barcoded 5' primer, a second PCR was run for about 6 to 11 cycles. From the 5' RACE reads, TCRdb called clonotypes with MiXCR, one entry per CDR3 protein. Here the sample spans 550,000 to 800,000 distinct CDR3 sequences, around 21% being singletons. The sample comprised blood. Source of these receptors: a man aged 70-80 years in good health.

The chain links TRBV3-1 to TRBJ2-1; D is unclear. The V and J ends lost 3 bases and 2 bases respectively, with 5 bases between them. There are 13 residues in the CDR3. Germline V gene lookup returns CDR1 LGHDT and CDR2 YNNKEL (reference sequence). This chain's CDR3 is CASSQLTYNEQFF. The CDR3 region has the DNA TGTGCCAGCAGCCAGCTGACCTACAATGAGCAGTTCTTC.

This clonotype appeared many times. This chain joins TRBV28 and TRBJ2-5; possible D gene TRBD1, 5 bases. CDR1 is MDHEN and CDR2 is SYDVKM in the germline V gene. Trimming left V 4 bases short and J 1 base short, with 16 bases between. The CDR3 runs 16 residues. The CDR3 loop is CASSSLRVTPQETQYF. The CDR3 bases are TGTGCCAGCAGTTCCCTCAGGGTGACCCCCCAAGAGACCCAGTACTTC.

The chain employs TRBV29-1 and TRBJ2-1; 9 positions match TRBD2. The CDR3 has 13 residues. V shed 5 bases, J shed 2 bases, and the junction held 1 base outside the gene matches. Germline V CDR1 and CDR2: SQVTM, ANQGSEA. CDR3 residues: CSVRGRAYNEQFF. CDR3 nucleotide sequence: TGCAGCGTTCGCGGGAGGGCCTACAATGAGCAGTTCTTC.

The chain joins TRBV20-1 to TRBJ2-7; TRBD1 agrees at 9 bases. The CDR3 covers 15 residues. Per the germline V gene, CDR1 is DFQATT and CDR2 is SNEGSKA (reference sequence). V was pared by 6 bases and J by 4 bases, with 13 bases of the junction left unmatched. Written as DNA, the CDR3 is TGCAGTGCACCACGGACAGGGGAATTTTTGTACGAGCAGTACTTC. This sequence encodes CSAPRTGEFLYEQYF.

The CDR3 reads CASRHRDGTQYF. The DNA of the CDR3 is TGTGCCAGCAGACATCGGGACGGTACGCAGTATTTT. The chain uses TRBV6-5 and TRBJ2-3; TRBD1 or TRBD2 may be the D gene (5 bases each). This CDR3 has 12 residues. CDR1 MNHEY and CDR2 SVGAGI come from the germline V gene. Trimming stripped 6 bases from V and 8 bases from J, with 12 bases between.

The chain has TRBV23-1 and TRBJ1-1; D unresolved. TRBV23-1 is annotated as an ORF whose role is uncertain. The CDR3 spans 12 residues. Trimming pared 8 bases from V and 4 bases from J, leaving 11 bases between. CDR3 bases: TGCGCCAGCCTCCCGGGAGGCACTGAAGCTTTCTTT. It specifies CASLPGGTEAFF.

Ten or more counts support this clonotype. The chain uses TRBV7-2 and TRBJ1-4; D ambiguous. Germline CDR1 and CDR2: SGHTA and FQGNSA. V lost 2 bases, J lost 6 bases, and 10 bases lay in between. The CDR3 spans 14 residues. CDR3 in DNA: TGTGCCAGCAGCTTATCCCTCTCTGATGAAAAACTGTTTTTT. Protein sequence: CASSLSLSDEKLFF.

CDR3 coding DNA: TGCAGTGCTAGTGCTCTAGCGGGAGGGTTGGGCAATGAGCAGTTCTTC. Protein sequence: CSASALAGGLGNEQFF. The rearrangement uses TRBV20-1 and TRBJ2-5, with 12 bases identical to TRBD2. The J call is in doubt because the DNA end fits TRBJ2-1 better. Germline CDR1 reads DFQATT; CDR2 reads SNEGSKA (reference sequence). There are 16 residues in the CDR3.

This chain joins TRBV5-1 and TRBJ1-1, with 8 bases aligning to TRBD1. This CDR3 comprises 15 residues. Germline V gene data show CDR1 as SGHRS and CDR2 as YFSETQ. The trim removed 4 bases at V and 0 bases at J, leaving 5 bases unmatched. The CDR3 loop is CASSAQGALNTEAFF. The CDR3 bases are TGCGCCAGCAGCGCCCAGGGGGCTTTGAACACTGAAGCTTTCTTT.

This clonotype was picked up many times. V gene TRBV20-1 combines with J gene TRBJ2-3, with D possibly being TRBD2 (5 bases). With 1 base removed from V and 4 bases from J, the gap between germline ends came to 9 bases. The length of the CDR3 is 13 residues. The V gene's germline CDR1 is DFQATT and CDR2 SNEGSKA (reference sequence). CDR3 in DNA: TGCAGTGCTAGAGCGGGATCGGCAGATACGCAGTATTTT. Protein: CSARAGSADTQYF.

Many counts were recorded for this clonotype. The chain has TRBV4-2 and TRBJ1-4; D unresolved. The CDR3 extends over 12 amino acids. V dropped 3 bases and J dropped 7 bases, with 6 bases sitting between them. Germline V gene lookup returns CDR1 LGHNA and CDR2 YNFKEQ. In DNA, the CDR3 is TGTGCCAGCAGCCAGAACACTGAAAAACTGTTTTTT. It specifies CASSQNTEKLFF.

Many counts were recorded for this clonotype. The rearrangement uses TRBV5-1 and TRBJ2-2; possible D gene TRBD1, 5 bases. This CDR3 contains 14 residues. Germline lookup yields CDR1 SGHRS and CDR2 YFSETQ. Trimming stripped 1 base from V and 1 base from J, with 5 bases between. CDR3 coding DNA: TGCGCCAGCAGCTTGACAGGGAACACCGGGGAGCTGTTTTTT. It encodes CASSLTGNTGELFF.

This clonotype has just a few counts. The V call is TRBV4-2, the J call TRBJ2-7; D may be TRBD1 (7 bases). Per the germline V gene, CDR1 is LGHNA and CDR2 is YNFKEQ. CDR3 length: 17 amino acids. Trimming took off 0 bases at V and 2 bases at J, with 17 bases between the two ends. CDR3 in DNA: TGTGCCAGCAGCCAAGATGCTCCCTCAGGGGGGACCTACGAGCAGTACTTC. Translating it yields CASSQDAPSGGTYEQYF.

This clonotype was counted between two and nine times. V gene TRBV7-9 combines with J gene TRBJ1-4, with 9 bases that match TRBD1. The CDR3 length is 15 residues. The V and J ends lost 5 bases and 8 bases, in that order; junction bases with no gene match: 9. The V gene's germline CDR1 is SEHNR and CDR2 FQNEAQ (reference sequence). Written as DNA, the CDR3 is TGTGCCAGCAGCGTCACAGGGGGCGCGATGGAAAAACTGTTTTTT. Translated, it gives CASSVTGGAMEKLFF.

At least ten counts were recorded for this clonotype. The chain couples TRBV15 to TRBJ2-5, with TRBD2 identical over 14 bases. Germline V lookup: CDR1 LNHNV, CDR2 YYDKDF (reference sequence). This CDR3 comprises 18 residues. Trimming at V came to 1 base and at J to 1 base, leaving 5 bases not matched to a gene. CDR3 DNA sequence: TGTGCCACCAGCAGAGGACTAGCGGGAGGGCCCTTCCAAGAGACCCAGTACTTC. It encodes CATSRGLAGGPFQETQYF.

The V call is TRBV25-1, the J call TRBJ2-1; possibly TRBD2 for D (5 bases). The length of the CDR3 is 15 residues. Germline V gene lookup returns CDR1 MGHDK and CDR2 SYGVNS. V lost 0 bases and J lost 3, with 9 bases in between. This CDR3 reads CASSEYVGNYNEQFF. CDR3 coding DNA: TGTGCCAGCAGTGAATACGTCGGGAACTACAATGAGCAGTTCTTC. The full variable domain, completed using reference TRBV25-1 and TRBJ2-1, is EADIYQTPRYLVIGTGKKITLECSQTMGHDKMYWYQQDPGMELHLIHYSYGVNSTEKGDLSSESTVSRIRTEHFPLTLESARPSHTSQYLCASSEYVGNYNEQFFGPGTRLTVL.

This clonotype appeared a few times. This chain connects TRBV28 to TRBJ2-7; 9 nucleotides match TRBD1. The J segment lost 4 bases and the V segment lost 7 bases, leaving 5 bases of the junction unmatched. Germline V lookup: CDR1 MDHEN, CDR2 SYDVKM. The CDR3 covers 13 residues. CDR3 residues: CASTGGQGYEQYF. CDR3 coding DNA: TGTGCCAGCACCGGAGGACAGGGGTACGAGCAGTACTTC.

This clonotype has more than one count but fewer than ten. The chain couples TRBV20-1 to TRBJ2-5; D not certain. The CDR3 sequence is 15 residues long. CDR1 DFQATT and CDR2 SNEGSKA come from the germline V gene (reference sequence). Trimming stripped 0 bases from V and 4 bases from J, with 15 bases between. As DNA, the CDR3 is TGCAGTGCTAGAGATATTCAAGGGCTCGGAGAGACCCAGTACTTC. Translation: CSARDIQGLGETQYF.

The chain employs TRBV15 and TRBJ2-5; no clear D. The CDR3 is 14 amino acids. The germline CDR1 and CDR2 sequences are LNHNV and YYDKDF (reference sequence). Between the trimmed V and J ends, which lost 0 bases and 2 bases, there was a span of 7 bases. This chain's CDR3 is CATSRDNQQETQYF. In DNA, the CDR3 is TGTGCCACCAGCAGAGATAACCAACAAGAGACCCAGTACTTC.

This clonotype was counted between two and nine times. V gene TRBV3-1 combines with J gene TRBJ1-1; no reliable D call. The CDR3 contains 13 residues. CDR1 and CDR2 (germline): LGHDT, YNNKEL (reference sequence). V lost 4 bases and J 7 bases, leaving 13 bases between the germline ends. CDR3 DNA: TGTGCCAGCAGCCGAAGGACGGATAATGAAGCTTTCTTT. It codes for CASSRRTDNEAFF.

V and J are TRBV3-1 and TRBJ2-5; 8 nucleotides line up with TRBD2. The CDR3 has 16 amino acids. CDR1 and CDR2 from the germline V gene are LGHDT and YNNKEL (reference sequence). V shed 6 bases and J 4 bases; nucleotides not matched to a gene: 13. The CDR3, as DNA: TGTGCCAGCAGTCGGGTCCCAGCGGGAGAGGGAGAGACCCAGTACTTC. The encoded protein is CASSRVPAGEGETQYF.

The CDR3 bases are TGCGCCAGCAGCCTCGCGGTTTGGGAGACCCAGTACTTC. Its translation is CASSLAVWETQYF. The chain employs TRBV5-1 and TRBJ2-5; D gene ambiguous. The CDR3 spans 13 residues. Germline CDR1 reads SGHRS; CDR2 reads YFSETQ. Trimming cost V 4 bases and J 5 bases, with 12 bases left between them.

The rearrangement links TRBV6-5 to TRBJ2-7; D unclear. Trimming took 2 bases from V and 0 from J, leaving 26 bases between them. Germline V gene sequence: CDR1 MNHEY, CDR2 SVGAGI. The CDR3 has 20 residues. The CDR3 bases are TGTGCCAGCAGTTACACCCCACGCCCATCGAAGGTAATGGACTCCTACGAGCAGTACTTC. Translated: CASSYTPRPSKVMDSYEQYF.

This clonotype was observed a few times. The rearrangement links TRBV5-1 to TRBJ2-6, with D perhaps given as TRBD1 or TRBD2 (5 bases each). From germline, CDR1 is SGHRS and CDR2 YFSETQ. CDR3 length: 19 amino acids. V lost 4 bases, J lost 0 bases, and 20 bases lay in between. The CDR3 nucleotides are TGCGCCAGCAGCGCATCCTCCGGGACGGGAAGCTCTGGGGCCAACGTCCTGACTTTC. The encoded protein is CASSASSGTGSSGANVLTF. Complete variable domain (other parts from reference TRBV5-1 and TRBJ2-6): KAGVTQTPRYLIKTRGQQVTLSCSPISGHRSVSWYQQTPGQGLQFLFEYFSETQRNKGNFPGRFSGRQFSNSRSEMNVSTLELGDSALYLCASSASSGTGSSGANVLTFGAGSRLTVL.

The chain has TRBV18 and TRBJ2-5, with 7 bases fitting TRBD2. Germline values: CDR1 KGHSH, CDR2 LQKENI. This CDR3 contains 13 residues. V shed 3 bases and J 4 bases; nucleotides not matched to a gene: 2. CDR3 loop: CASSPGGIETQYF. As DNA, the CDR3 is TGTGCCAGCTCACCCGGGGGGATAGAGACCCAGTACTTC.

The chain recombines TRBV5-4 with TRBJ1-5; D is undetermined. Deletions cut 0 bases from V and 2 bases from J, with 9 bases between. Germline V gene lookup returns CDR1 SGHNT and CDR2 YYREEE (reference sequence). The CDR3 loop spans 15 amino acids. The CDR3: CASSLADGGNQPQHF. The CDR3 DNA is TGTGCCAGCAGCTTGGCGGACGGTGGCAATCAGCCCCAGCATTTT.

CDR3: CASSLGTGAKQETQYF. The CDR3 nucleotides are TGTGCCAGCAGCTTAGGCACAGGGGCCAAACAAGAGACCCAGTACTTC. The gene calls are TRBV11-1 and TRBJ2-5; 7 bases match TRBD1. This CDR3 comprises 16 residues. CDR1 and CDR2 (germline): SGHAT, FQDESV (reference sequence). J was trimmed by 2 bases and V by 1 base; bases with no gene match: 7.

The genes are TRBV27 and TRBJ2-1, with TRBD2 matching over 9 bases. V trimming: 5 bases; J trimming: 6 bases; junction bases outside the gene matches: 11. Germline loops: CDR1 MNHEY, CDR2 SMNVEV (reference sequence). This CDR3 is 16 amino acids long. For the CDR3, the DNA is TGTGCCAGCAGTACATTAGCGGGAGCGTTCTCCAATGAGCAGTTCTTC. It yields the protein CASSTLAGAFSNEQFF.

V gene TRBV12-3 or TRBV12-4 combines with J gene TRBJ2-7, with 8 positions matching TRBD1. The CDR3 runs 16 residues. Trimming at V came to 2 bases and at J to 4 bases, leaving 10 bases not matched to a gene. The CDR3 nucleotides are TGTGCCAGCAGTTTAATCCCGACAGGGGCAGAGTACGAGCAGTACTTC. Its protein is CASSLIPTGAEYEQYF.

This clonotype was seen only a few times. This chain connects TRBV5-1 to TRBJ2-7; TRBD1 is a possible D gene (7 bases). Trimming cost V 4 bases and J 4 bases, with 27 bases left between them. Germline loops: CDR1 SGHRS, CDR2 YFSETQ. This CDR3 spans 18 amino acids. CDR3: CASSAQGRGIGRWYEQYF. CDR3 in DNA: TGCGCCAGCAGCGCACAGGGGCGCGGGATCGGGCGTTGGTACGAGCAGTACTTC. The variable domain in full, completed from reference TRBV5-1 and TRBJ2-7, reads KAGVTQTPRYLIKTRGQQVTLSCSPISGHRSVSWYQQTPGQGLQFLFEYFSETQRNKGNFPGRFSGRQFSNSRSEMNVSTLELGDSALYLCASSAQGRGIGRWYEQYFGPGTRLTVT.